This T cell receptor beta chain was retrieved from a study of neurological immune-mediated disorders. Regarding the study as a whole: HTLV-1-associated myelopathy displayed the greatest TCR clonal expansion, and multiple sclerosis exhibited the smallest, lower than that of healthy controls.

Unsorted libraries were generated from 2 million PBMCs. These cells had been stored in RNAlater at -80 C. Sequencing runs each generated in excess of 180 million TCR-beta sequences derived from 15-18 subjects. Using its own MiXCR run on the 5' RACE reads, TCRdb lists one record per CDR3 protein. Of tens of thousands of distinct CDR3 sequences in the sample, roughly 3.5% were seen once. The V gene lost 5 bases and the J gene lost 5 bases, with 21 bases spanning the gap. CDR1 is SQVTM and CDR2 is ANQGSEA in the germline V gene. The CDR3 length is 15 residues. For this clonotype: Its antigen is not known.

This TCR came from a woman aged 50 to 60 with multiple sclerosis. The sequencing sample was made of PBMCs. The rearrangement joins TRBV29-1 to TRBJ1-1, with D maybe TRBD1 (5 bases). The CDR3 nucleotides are TGCAGCGTTTCCTATGGGAGGGGCCATCGTACTGAAGCTTTCTTT. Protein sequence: CSVSYGRGHRTEAFF.